The source of this T cell receptor (beta chain) is a study of shared clonotypes between healthy human individuals. The CDR3 is 14 amino acids. Looked up from germline, CDR1 is LNHNV and CDR2 is YYDKDF (reference sequence). Trimming removed 3 bases at V and 8 bases at J, with 16 bases between. At the deep level, the assay was run. Source study methods: ImmunoSEQ output held junction-only sequences without quality scores, so filtering differed. Generated by immunoSEQ multiplex PCR, the TCRdb table keeps only in-frame clones and is missing some. V, J and clone size are taken as reported in that table, and D and trimming were inferred from the DNA itself. This sample has around 1.5 million clones, with under 99% found just once.

The clonotype was recovered from a man aged 25 to 45 in good health. This chain links TRBV15 with TRBJ1-2; the D is unclear. The specimen sequenced was naive CD4+ T cells sorted from blood. Subset of the sample: CD45RA+ positively selected. This CDR3 reads CATSSHRGGLGYTF. CDR3 coding DNA: TGTGCCACCAGCAGTCACCGCGGAGGGTTAGGCTACACCTTC.